The sequence of this T cell receptor beta chain was determined in a study of pediatric ulcerative colitis. Notes on the study in general: Substantially fewer templates came from a couple of patients' blood samples. Repertoires came from total lymphocyte DNA, so rare subsets like regulatory T cells may be missed. Acute severe colitis showed lower rectal diversity from clonal expansions. Some T cells in rectal biopsies may come from blood, especially with overt colitis.

Assay: immunoSEQ multiplex PCR; the TCRdb copy retains only in-frame clones and omits some. The data contain some 40,000 clones, 75% of them singletons. Comments on this clone: What it recognizes is unknown.

Rectal tissue came from one to two pinch biopsies taken at colonoscopy. Germline V gives CDR1 GTSNPN, CDR2 SVGIG (reference sequence). Between the trimmed V and J ends, which lost 4 bases and 4 bases, there was a span of 10 bases. The CDR3 extends over 12 amino acids. Sequences were obtained from gut tissue. The sequence was obtained from a boy aged 10-17 years with severe ulcerative colitis. This chain links TRBV30 with TRBJ1-2, with D maybe TRBD1 (5 bases). CDR3 DNA sequence: TGTGCCTGGATGCGCAGGGTCTATGGCTACACCTTC. This translates into CAWMRRVYGYTF.